One and the same sample provided the 4 T cell receptor beta chains below, sequenced in a study of regulatory T cells in long-lasting Graves disease (dated by TCRdb to about 2021). According to the study, the label for this sample's time point signals: newly diagnosed GD, antithyroid drugs for less than 3 months. RNA was extracted from PBMCs in TRIzol for both TCR sequencing and RNA sequencing. Receptor libraries were prepared by multiplex PCR. Sequenced on an Illumina HiSeq 4000. CDR3 regions were amplified by Arm-PCR with iRepertoire HTBI primers to construct TCR beta libraries. The public reads were quality trimmed at Q25 with fastp and then assembled into clones with MiXCR by TCRdb, keeping productive beta chains. Duplicate CDR3 protein sequences are folded into a single record with the most common DNA and genes. The sample contains about half a million distinct CDR3 sequences, around 12% of them found a single time. 8% to 10% of the sample belongs to the ten largest clones.

These sequences were also reported in another study, on T cells in Graves' hyperthyroidism and ophthalmopathy.

The specimen comprised peripheral blood mononuclear cells (PBMCs), sampled at new diagnosis, from a patient treated with antithyroid drugs. All receptors come from a woman in her twenties or thirties with Graves disease. Donor details come from another sample of the same person, matched by shared clones.

In its sample, this clonotype was seen many times. This sequence joins TRBV6-5 and TRBJ1-2, with a tentative D call TRBD1 (6 bases). The CDR3 length is 14 residues. V lost 2 bases to trimming and J lost 4 bases, with 11 bases between them. In germline, CDR1 is MNHEY, CDR2 SVGAGI. CDR3 bases: TGTGCCAGCAGTTACCAGGCAGGGGCCTATGGCTACACCTTC. Translation gives CASSYQAGAYGYTF.

In the case of this clonotype: One base away lies a much larger clone, so this may be a sequencing read error. The V call is TRBV20-1, the J call TRBJ2-3; no clear D gene. The CDR3 is made up of 15 amino acids. CDR1 is DFQATT, CDR2 SNEGSKA, per germline (reference sequence). The CDR3 loop reads CSARDRSRRTDTQCF. In nucleotides, the CDR3 is TGCAGTGCTAGAGATCGGTCTAGGAGAACAGATACGCAGTGTTTT.

Many counts were recorded for this clonotype. The chain joins TRBV27 to TRBJ2-7; D gene ambiguous. CDR1 and CDR2 from the germline V gene are MNHEY and SMNVEV (reference sequence). The CDR3 covers 13 residues. The germline V and J ends were trimmed by 3 bases and 2 bases, with 8 bases remaining between them. CDR3 amino acids: CASSLKRTYEQYF. CDR3 coding DNA: TGTGCCAGCAGTTTGAAGAGGACCTACGAGCAGTACTTC.

This clonotype has just a few counts. V is TRBV20-1 and J is TRBJ1-2; tentative D call: TRBD1 (6 bases). V gave up 5 bases and J gave up 4 bases, with 17 bases separating them. The CDR3 is 14 amino acids. Germline V gene data show CDR1 as DFQATT and CDR2 as SNEGSKA (reference sequence). The CDR3 coding sequence is TGCAGTGCTCAATGGGGCGGGGGCGGCTATGGCTACACCTTC. Its translation: CSAQWGGGGYGYTF.